This T cell receptor beta chain was observed in a study of radiotherapy plus CTLA-4 blockade in lung cancer. Only in-frame clones appear in the TCRdb table, and some are missing; sequencing was by immunoSEQ multiplex PCR. The profile shows more than 60,000 clones, more than 70% of them singletons. This clone was counted a single time. The antigen is not known. The germline V gene has CDR1 SGDLS and CDR2 YYNGEE. Trimming removed 3 bases at V and 0 bases at J, with 6 bases between. The CDR3 contains 13 residues. Study-wide results and limits: The study found tumor-derived TCR clones expanded in blood after radiotherapy plus ipilimumab.

The source was peripheral blood, collected from a patient treated with radiotherapy plus ipilimumab. The V gene is TRBV9, the J gene TRBJ1-1, with unresolved D. The source is a human donor with non-small cell lung cancer who had a complete response to radiotherapy plus ipilimumab. The DNA of the CDR3 is TGTGCCAGCAGCGCAGGAATGAACACTGAAGCTTTCTTT. It specifies CASSAGMNTEAFF.